The 5 T cell receptor beta chains given below trace back to one sample, sequenced in a study of shared clonotypes between healthy human individuals (dated by TCRdb to 2019 to 2021). The library was prepared using the immunoSEQ multiplex PCR assay. What TCRdb holds here is the immuneACCESS table cut down to in-frame rearrangements. Part of the clones is not present; checked against another copy, under half of the missing clones reflect an unresolved V gene, and the others are unexplained. This sample has about 1.5 million clones in its table, and approximately 96% of those were observed once. The ten largest clones capture over 1% of the sample. The specimen sequenced was naive CD4+ T cells sorted from blood. The sample's cell subset or site label is to be understood as: CD45RA+ positively selected. The source of these receptors is a man younger than 45 in good health.

The chain links TRBV28 to TRBJ1-1, with 9 nucleotides matching TRBD1. Trimming removed 2 bases from V and 4 bases from J; junction bases left unmatched: 5. Germline CDR1 MDHEN, CDR2 SYDVKM. There are 15 residues in the CDR3. The CDR3 here is CASSLNRGRGTEAFF. The CDR3 coding sequence is TGTGCCAGCAGTTTAAACAGGGGGCGAGGCACTGAAGCTTTCTTT.

The chain uses TRBV30 and TRBJ2-7, with 7 bases lining up with TRBD2. V shed 3 bases, J shed 7 bases, and the junction held 18 bases outside the gene matches. The CDR3 consists of 16 residues. Germline V gives CDR1 GTSNPN, CDR2 SVGIG (reference sequence). The CDR3 coding sequence is TGTGCCTGGAGCCCCCTTCCTAGCGGCCGGCTGCGGGAGCAGTACTTC. Translating it yields CAWSPLPSGRLREQYF.

The chain employs TRBV2 and TRBJ1-2; 12 bases are shared with TRBD1. Germline V lookup: CDR1 SNHLY, CDR2 FYNNEI. V trimming: 3 bases; J trimming: 6 bases; junction bases outside the gene matches: 8. The CDR3 consists of 16 residues. In DNA, the CDR3 is TGTGCCAGCAGTGACCGGGACAGGGGGCCGTTGGATGGCTACACCTTC. This translates into CASSDRDRGPLDGYTF.

The chain joins TRBV2 to TRBJ2-3; 7 nucleotides align to TRBD2. The trim removed 1 base at V and 2 bases at J, leaving 15 bases unmatched. Germline V gene data show CDR1 as SNHLY and CDR2 as FYNNEI. The CDR3 contains 19 residues. The DNA for the CDR3 is TGTGCCAGCAGTGAAGGCCCTTATTCGGATAGCGGGCACACAGATACGCAGTATTTT. Its translation: CASSEGPYSDSGHTDTQYF.

The rearrangement uses TRBV28 and TRBJ2-2; TRBD2 agrees at 13 bases. The CDR3 length is 17 residues. Germline V gene lookup returns CDR1 MDHEN and CDR2 SYDVKM. V was pared by 3 bases and J by 6 bases, with 7 bases of the junction left unmatched. CDR3 in amino acids: CASSFTKGLAGAGELFF. In DNA form, the CDR3 reads TGTGCCAGCAGTTTTACAAAAGGACTAGCGGGAGCCGGGGAGCTGTTTTTT.